These 2 T cell receptor beta chains came from one sample sequenced in a study of T cell changes during pregnancy in multiple sclerosis. The table came from immunoSEQ multiplex PCR; TCRdb's copy has only in-frame clones and leaves some out. Of nearly 40,000 clones listed, approximately 90% are singletons. The specimen was CD4+ T cells from peripheral blood mononuclear cells, collected in the third trimester of pregnancy. These receptors all stem from a female donor with multiple sclerosis, enrolled in a pregnancy study.

This chain uses TRBV11-1 with TRBJ1-1; a possible D gene is TRBD1 (5 bases). The germline CDR1 and CDR2 sequences are SGHAT and FQDESV (reference sequence). V was clipped by 4 bases and J by 4 bases, with 10 bases between them. CDR3 length: 13 amino acids. The CDR3: CASSSQGSTEAFF. CDR3 nucleotides: TGTGCCAGCAGCTCGCAGGGAAGCACTGAAGCTTTCTTT.

The chain is built from TRBV5-1 and TRBJ2-7, with D possibly matching TRBD1 (5 bases). The CDR3 length is 14 residues. Between the trimmed V and J ends, which lost 0 bases and 6 bases, there was a span of 13 bases. In germline, CDR1 is SGHRS, CDR2 YFSETQ. CDR3 in DNA: TGCGCCAGCAGCTTGGTTGGGTCTAGGGGCGAGCAGTACTTC. Translating gives CASSLVGSRGEQYF. Drawing the rest from reference TRBV5-1 and TRBJ2-7, the complete variable domain is KAGVTQTPRYLIKTRGQQVTLSCSPISGHRSVSWYQQTPGQGLQFLFEYFSETQRNKGNFPGRFSGRQFSNSRSEMNVSTLELGDSALYLCASSLVGSRGEQYFGPGTRLTVT.